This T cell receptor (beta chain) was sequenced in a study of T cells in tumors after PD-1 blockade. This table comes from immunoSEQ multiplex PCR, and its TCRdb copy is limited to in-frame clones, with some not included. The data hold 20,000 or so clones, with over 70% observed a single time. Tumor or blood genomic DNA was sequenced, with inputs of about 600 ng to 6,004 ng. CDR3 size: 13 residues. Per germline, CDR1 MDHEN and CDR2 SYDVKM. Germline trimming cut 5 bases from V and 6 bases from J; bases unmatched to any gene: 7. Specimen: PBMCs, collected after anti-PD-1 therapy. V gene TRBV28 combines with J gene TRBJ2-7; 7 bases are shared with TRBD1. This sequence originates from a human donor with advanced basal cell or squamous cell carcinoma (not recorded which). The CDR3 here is CASSPDRIREQYF. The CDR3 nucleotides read TGTGCCAGCAGTCCGGACAGGATCCGCGAGCAGTACTTC. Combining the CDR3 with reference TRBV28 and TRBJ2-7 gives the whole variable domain DVKVTQSSRYLVKRTGEKVFLECVQDMDHENMFWYRQDPGLGLRLIYFSYDVKMKEKGDIPEGYSVSREKKERFSLILESASTNQTSMYLCASSPDRIREQYFGPGTRLTVT.